The 3 T cell receptor beta chains below were found in one sample sequenced in a study of cytomegalovirus exposure and HLA in healthy donors. PCR amplification relied on 60 Vbeta primers (plus 13 Jbeta primers). Method: immunoSEQ multiplex PCR; TCRdb's copy keeps in-frame clones and lacks some. The data show about 130,000 clones, around 84% seen once. The sequenced material came from PBMCs. These receptors were taken from a man aged 50 to 60 in good health and CMV-seronegative.

The chain recombines TRBV10-3 with TRBJ2-7; 7 bases agree with TRBD1. The CDR3 sequence is 14 residues long. CDR1 and CDR2 (germline): ENHRY, SYGVKD. The V and J ends lost 4 bases and 2 bases, in that order; junction bases with no gene match: 5. The DNA for the CDR3 is TGTGCCATCAGTGTGGACAGGAGAACCTACGAGCAGTACTTC. Translating it yields CAISVDRRTYEQYF.

This clone was counted once. This chain uses TRBV7-2 with TRBJ1-2; 9 bases map to TRBD1. The V gene end was trimmed by 3 bases and the J gene end by 8 bases; junction bases not matched to a gene: 10. The CDR3 contains 15 residues. Germline V lookup: CDR1 SGHTA, CDR2 FQGNSA. The CDR3, as DNA: TGTGCCAGCAGCTTCTCCCGGGACAGGGTGAGAGGCTACACCTTC. Protein product: CASSFSRDRVRGYTF.

This clone has just one count. The chain carries TRBV7-9 and TRBJ1-1; 7 bases are a match to TRBD1. With V trimmed by 4 bases and J by 4 bases, 6 bases remained unmatched. This CDR3 is 14 amino acids long. Germline assignment: CDR1 SEHNR and CDR2 FQNEAQ (reference sequence). CDR3 residues: CASSYQTGLTEAFF. CDR3 sequence (DNA): TGTGCCAGCAGCTACCAGACAGGGCTCACTGAAGCTTTCTTT.